The 27 T cell receptor beta chains in this list originate from one sample, sequenced in a study of long-term antiretroviral therapy in people with HIV. Samples were assayed with immunoSEQ v3.0 at survey level. Profiling relied on immunoSEQ multiplex PCR, and the TCRdb table lists in-frame clones only, not all of them. The sample has over 40,000 clones; about 96% are singletons. The input for sequencing was unsorted PBMCs, taken 3.7 years after starting antiretroviral therapy. These TCRs come from a woman aged 45-65 years with HIV.

The chain has TRBV6-5 and TRBJ1-1; 9 bases align to TRBD1. The CDR3 consists of 15 residues. CDR1 and CDR2 from the germline V gene are MNHEY and SVGAGI. The J segment lost 3 bases and the V segment lost 7 bases, leaving 9 bases of the junction unmatched. In nucleotides, the CDR3 is TGTGCCAGCACTACCCAAAGGGACAGGGACACTGAAGCTTTCTTT. Amino acids: CASTTQRDRDTEAFF.

This clone has just one count. The rearrangement links TRBV10-3 to TRBJ1-2, with D possibly being TRBD1 (5 bases). The V end lost 0 bases, the J end lost 6 bases, and 8 bases lay between the germline ends. The CDR3 is 13 amino acids. Germline V CDR1 and CDR2: ENHRY, SYGVKD. The CDR3 protein is CAISESGRDGYTF. CDR3 bases: TGTGCCATCAGTGAGTCGGGCAGGGATGGCTACACCTTC.

The J gene is TRBJ1-4, the V gene TRBV7-9, with D perhaps TRBD1 (5 bases). Trimming took 6 bases from V and 7 from J, leaving 6 bases between them. The CDR3 is 11 amino acids. The germline V gene encodes CDR1 SEHNR and CDR2 FQNEAQ (reference sequence). CDR3 DNA: TGTGCCAGCAGTGACAGTGAAAAACTGTTTTTT. It yields the protein CASSDSEKLFF. Combining the CDR3 with reference TRBV7-9 and TRBJ1-4 gives the whole variable domain DTGVSQNPRHKITKRGQNVTFRCDPISEHNRLYWYRQTLGQGPEFLTYFQNEAQLEKSRLLSDRFSAERPKGSFSTLEIQRTEQGDSAMYLCASSDSEKLFFGSGTQLSVL.

V and J are TRBV18 and TRBJ1-5; 8 bases line up with TRBD1. This CDR3 is 16 amino acids long. Germline-derived CDR1 and CDR2 are KGHSH and LQKENI. J lost 3 bases, V lost 3 bases, and 7 bases had no gene match. The CDR3 region has the DNA TGTGCCAGCTCACCTTCGACAGGGGTCGACAATCAGCCCCAGCATTTT. It translates to CASSPSTGVDNQPQHF.

This clone has more than one count but fewer than ten. This chain joins TRBV11-2 and TRBJ2-1; 7 nucleotides agree with TRBD1. The ends lost 5 bases at V and 4 bases at J; junction bases unmatched: 2. This CDR3 has 13 residues. Germline CDR1 SGHAT, CDR2 FQNNGV. This chain's CDR3 is CASSPDRYNEQFF. The CDR3 DNA reads TGTGCCAGCAGCCCGGACAGGTACAATGAGCAGTTCTTC.

This clone came up once. This chain joins TRBV19 and TRBJ2-1, with 8 bases that match TRBD2. Germline CDR1 and CDR2: LNHDA and SQIVND (reference sequence). V lost 4 bases, J lost 5 bases, and 13 bases stayed unmatched. The CDR3 spans 17 residues. This chain's CDR3 is CASSSGSGVRGDNEQFF. The CDR3 DNA reads as TGTGCCAGTAGTAGTGGTAGCGGGGTCCGCGGGGACAATGAGCAGTTCTTC. Based on the CDR3 plus reference TRBV19 and TRBJ2-1, the full variable domain is DGGITQSPKYLFRKEGQNVTLSCEQNLNHDAMYWYRQDPGQGLRLIYYSQIVNDFQKGDIAEGYSVSREKKESFPLTVTSAQKNPTAFYLCASSSGSGVRGDNEQFFGPGTRLTVL.

The gene calls are TRBV5-1 and TRBJ2-6; no reliable D call. Trimming took 2 bases from V and 1 from J, leaving 10 bases between them. Germline loops: CDR1 SGHRS, CDR2 YFSETQ. CDR3 length: 16 residues. The DNA of the CDR3 is TGCGCCAGCAGCTTATTAAGTGGTTCTGGGGCCAACGTCCTGACTTTC. It yields the protein CASSLLSGSGANVLTF.

V gene TRBV27 combines with J gene TRBJ1-2; tentatively, D is TRBD1 (6 bases). This CDR3 is 16 amino acids long. V lost 8 bases and J 4 bases, leaving 23 bases between the germline ends. Germline lookup yields CDR1 MNHEY and CDR2 SMNVEV (reference sequence). The CDR3 DNA sequence: TGTGCCAGCCCCCCGGCCGGGGGGGCTCGATTCTATGGCTACACCTTC. Translating gives CASPPAGGARFYGYTF.

The chain recombines TRBV29-1 with TRBJ2-1; no clear D gene. Trimming cost V 0 bases and J 12 bases, with 12 bases left between them. The CDR3 spans 12 residues. Germline loops: CDR1 SQVTM, CDR2 ANQGSEA. The CDR3 spells CSVEEEIPRQFF. In DNA form, the CDR3 reads TGCAGCGTTGAAGAAGAGATCCCACGGCAGTTCTTC.

This chain uses TRBV5-4 with TRBJ1-2, with TRBD1 matching over 9 bases. Looked up from germline, CDR1 is SGHNT and CDR2 is YYREEE (reference sequence). This CDR3 is 14 amino acids long. Losses at the gene ends were 4 bases for V and 8 bases for J; bases not matched to a gene: 9. The CDR3 sequence: CASSSPGQGGGYTF. The DNA for the CDR3 is TGTGCCAGCAGCAGTCCGGGACAGGGAGGGGGCTACACCTTC.

The genes are TRBV6-4 and TRBJ2-2; 10 bases align to TRBD2. The CDR3 extends over 15 amino acids. Germline assignment: CDR1 MRHNA and CDR2 SNTAGT. With V trimmed by 4 bases and J by 6 bases, 5 bases remained unmatched. As DNA, the CDR3 is TGTGCCAGCAGTGGTGGCCTAGCGGGGGCCGGGGAGCTGTTTTTT. Its translation is CASSGGLAGAGELFF.

This sequence joins TRBV5-1 and TRBJ1-2, with D maybe TRBD1 (6 bases). The CDR3 contains 15 residues. Germline V CDR1 and CDR2: SGHRS, YFSETQ. Trimming took 0 bases from V and 6 from J, leaving 15 bases between them. CDR3 amino acids: CASSLEGGRGDGYTF. CDR3 DNA: TGCGCCAGCAGCTTGGAGGGCGGCAGGGGAGATGGCTACACCTTC.

This chain connects TRBV6-5 to TRBJ1-6, with 9 bases identical to TRBD1. V dropped 6 bases and J dropped 7; count of bases not matched to a gene: 7. The CDR3 is 15 amino acids. CDR1 is MNHEY and CDR2 is SVGAGI in the germline V gene. The CDR3, as DNA: TGTGCCAGCAGGAAGGACAGGGGTAGGAATTCACCCCTCCACTTT. Protein product: CASRKDRGRNSPLHF.

V usage is TRBV7-9 and J usage is TRBJ1-2; D may be TRBD1 (5 bases). The CDR3 totals 16 residues. Germline lookup yields CDR1 SEHNR and CDR2 FQNEAQ (reference sequence). V shed 0 bases and J shed 1 base, with 12 bases lying between them. The CDR3 is CASSLARGPSNYGYTF. CDR3 DNA: TGTGCCAGCAGCTTAGCCCGGGGACCTAGTAACTATGGCTACACCTTC.

The rearrangement uses TRBV7-9 and TRBJ1-6; D is perhaps TRBD1 (6 bases). Germline V gene sequence: CDR1 SEHNR, CDR2 FQNEAQ (reference sequence). Trimming took 4 bases from V and 10 from J, leaving 23 bases between them. The CDR3 extends over 17 amino acids. The CDR3: CASSSDRSLERRSPLHF. The CDR3, as DNA: TGTGCCAGCAGCTCGGACAGATCCCTTGAAAGAAGGTCACCCCTCCACTTT.

In this sample, this clone turned up once. The rearrangement links TRBV9 to TRBJ2-7, with 8 bases matching TRBD2. V lost 9 bases, J lost 2 bases, and 16 bases stayed unmatched. In germline, CDR1 is SGDLS, CDR2 YYNGEE. This CDR3 comprises 16 residues. The CDR3 nucleotides read TGTGCCACCAGGTACAATAAAGCGGGGGCTACCTACGAGCAGTACTTC. Amino acids: CATRYNKAGATYEQYF.

V is TRBV7-2 and J is TRBJ1-4, with a tentative D call TRBD1 (5 bases). Germline V CDR1 and CDR2: SGHTA, FQGNSA. The CDR3 has 14 amino acids. The V gene lost 2 bases and the J gene lost 8 bases, with 12 bases spanning the gap. This CDR3 is CASSLSWGNEKLFF. In DNA form, the CDR3 reads TGTGCCAGCAGCTTAAGTTGGGGGAACGAAAAACTGTTTTTT.

The CDR3 bases are TGTGCCAGCAGCGTTGACAGGAATGGAAACTATGGCTACACCTTC. Its protein product is CASSVDRNGNYGYTF. This chain joins TRBV9 and TRBJ1-2; perhaps TRBD1 as D (6 bases). V lost 2 bases, J lost 2 bases, and 13 bases lay in between. The CDR3 is 15 residues long. Germline loops: CDR1 SGDLS, CDR2 YYNGEE.

The chain combines TRBV5-4 with TRBJ2-5; maybe TRBD2 (5 bases). The V and J ends lost 0 bases and 2 bases respectively, with 14 bases between them. The V gene's germline CDR1 is SGHNT and CDR2 YYREEE (reference sequence). There are 16 residues in the CDR3. The CDR3 bases are TGTGCCAGCAGCTTGGCCAATCGAGGGATTCAAGAGACCCAGTACTTC. This encodes CASSLANRGIQETQYF.

CDR3 nucleotide sequence: TGTGCCAGCAGCACGGGACTAGCGGGGGGGCCCAACACCGGGGAGCTGTTTTTT. Its translation: CASSTGLAGGPNTGELFF. The chain is built from TRBV11-2 and TRBJ2-2, with 16 bases lining up with TRBD2. Germline V lookup: CDR1 SGHAT, CDR2 FQNNGV. This CDR3 comprises 18 residues. The trim removed 5 bases at V and 2 bases at J, leaving 5 bases unmatched.

V gene TRBV4-1 combines with J gene TRBJ2-7, with 9 bases that match TRBD1. Germline trimming cut 4 bases from V and 5 bases from J; bases unmatched to any gene: 9. The CDR3 spans 15 residues. Per germline, CDR1 MGHRA and CDR2 YSYEKL. The CDR3 loop is CASSPWTGERNEQYF. CDR3 coding DNA: TGCGCCAGCAGCCCCTGGACAGGGGAAAGGAACGAGCAGTACTTC.

This clone was counted a single time. The V call is TRBV7-9, the J call TRBJ2-2; TRBD2 is a possible D gene (5 bases). The CDR3 loop spans 14 amino acids. V was trimmed by 3 bases and J by 6 bases, leaving 11 bases between them. The germline V gene encodes CDR1 SEHNR and CDR2 FQNEAQ (reference sequence). The CDR3 DNA reads as TGTGCCAGCAGCTTGGCCCTAGCAGCCGGGGAGCTGTTTTTT. Translated: CASSLALAAGELFF.

The gene calls are TRBV19 and TRBJ1-6; D perhaps matches TRBD1 (6 bases). The CDR3 extends over 14 amino acids. V was pared by 6 bases and J by 7 bases, with 13 bases between. Germline assignment: CDR1 LNHDA and CDR2 SQIVND (reference sequence). CDR3 DNA: TGTGCCAGTAGCGAGGACAGAGAAAATTCACCCCTCCACTTT. As protein: CASSEDRENSPLHF.

V usage is TRBV6-5 and J usage is TRBJ2-1; D is unresolved. The CDR3 is made up of 15 amino acids. Germline V gene data show CDR1 as MNHEY and CDR2 as SVGAGI. The V gene lost 2 bases and the J gene lost 8 bases, with 16 bases spanning the gap. The CDR3 protein is CASSYGEAKAHEQFF. CDR3 nucleotide sequence: TGTGCCAGCAGTTACGGCGAGGCGAAGGCTCATGAGCAGTTCTTC.

CDR3 bases: TGTGCCAGCTCACCAGAACAGCTTTATGGCTACACCTTC. Protein sequence: CASSPEQLYGYTF. The chain links TRBV18 to TRBJ1-2, with D uncertain. CDR3 length: 13 amino acids. In germline, CDR1 is KGHSH, CDR2 LQKENI. With 2 bases removed from V and 5 bases from J, the gap between germline ends came to 9 bases.

J is TRBJ2-7 and V is TRBV4-1, with 7 bases matching TRBD1. This CDR3 contains 14 residues. V shed 1 base and J 1 base; nucleotides not matched to a gene: 1. Per germline, CDR1 MGHRA and CDR2 YSYEKL. In DNA form, the CDR3 reads TGCGCCAGCAGCCAAGGACAGGGATCCTACGAGCAGTACTTC. It translates to CASSQGQGSYEQYF.

The CDR3 sequence: CASSGDRGLTEAFF. CDR3 nucleotide sequence: TGTGCCAGCAGCGGGGACAGGGGGCTGACTGAAGCTTTCTTT. The chain is built from TRBV7-9 and TRBJ1-1; 12 nucleotides agree with TRBD1. In germline, CDR1 is SEHNR, CDR2 FQNEAQ (reference sequence). With 5 bases clipped from V and 5 bases from J, the junction kept 3 bases outside the gene matches. CDR3 length: 14 residues.